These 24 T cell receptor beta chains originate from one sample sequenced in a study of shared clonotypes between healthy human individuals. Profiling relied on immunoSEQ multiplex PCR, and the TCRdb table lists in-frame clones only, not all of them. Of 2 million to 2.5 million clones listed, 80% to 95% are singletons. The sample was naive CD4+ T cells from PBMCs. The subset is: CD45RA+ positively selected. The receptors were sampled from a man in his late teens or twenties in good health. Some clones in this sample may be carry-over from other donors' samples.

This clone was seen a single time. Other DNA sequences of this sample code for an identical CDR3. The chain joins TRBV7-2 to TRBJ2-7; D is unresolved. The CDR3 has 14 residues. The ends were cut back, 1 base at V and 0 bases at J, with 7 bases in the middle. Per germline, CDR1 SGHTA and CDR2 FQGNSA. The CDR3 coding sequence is TGTGCCAGCAGCTTAGGACGTAGCTCCTACGAGCAGTACTTC. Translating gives CASSLGRSSYEQYF.

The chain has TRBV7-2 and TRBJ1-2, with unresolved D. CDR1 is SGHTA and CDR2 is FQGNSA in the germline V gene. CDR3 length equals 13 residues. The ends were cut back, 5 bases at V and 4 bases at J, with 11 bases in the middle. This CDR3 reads CASSNPPVYGYTF. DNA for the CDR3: TGTGCCAGCAGCAACCCCCCGGTCTATGGCTACACCTTC.

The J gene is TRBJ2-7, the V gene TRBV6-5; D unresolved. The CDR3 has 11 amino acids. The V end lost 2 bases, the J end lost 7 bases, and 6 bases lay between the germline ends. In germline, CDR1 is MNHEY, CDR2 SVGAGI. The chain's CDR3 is CASSYRKEQYF. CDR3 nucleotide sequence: TGTGCCAGCAGTTACCGTAAGGAGCAGTACTTC.

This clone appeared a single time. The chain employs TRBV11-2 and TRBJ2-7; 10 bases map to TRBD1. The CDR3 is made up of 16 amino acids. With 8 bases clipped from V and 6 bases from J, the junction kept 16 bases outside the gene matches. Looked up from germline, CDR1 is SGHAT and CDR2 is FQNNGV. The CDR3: CASSTPPGTGVGEQYF. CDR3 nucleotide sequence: TGTGCCAGCTCAACTCCACCAGGGACAGGGGTCGGCGAGCAGTACTTC.

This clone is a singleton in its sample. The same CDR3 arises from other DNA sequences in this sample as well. CDR3 sequence (DNA): TGTGCCAGCAGGAGGGGACTAGCGGGTACCTACGAGCAGTACTTC. This encodes CASRRGLAGTYEQYF. The chain employs TRBV27 and TRBJ2-7; 12 bases line up with TRBD2. This CDR3 is 15 amino acids long. The ends lost 6 bases at V and 2 bases at J; junction bases unmatched: 5. CDR1 is MNHEY, CDR2 SMNVEV, per germline (reference sequence).

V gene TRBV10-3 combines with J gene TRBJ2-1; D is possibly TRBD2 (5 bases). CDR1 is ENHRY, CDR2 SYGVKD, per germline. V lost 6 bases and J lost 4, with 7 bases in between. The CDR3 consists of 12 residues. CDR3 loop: CAISSGYNEQFF. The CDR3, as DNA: TGTGCCATCAGCTCGGGGTACAATGAGCAGTTCTTC.

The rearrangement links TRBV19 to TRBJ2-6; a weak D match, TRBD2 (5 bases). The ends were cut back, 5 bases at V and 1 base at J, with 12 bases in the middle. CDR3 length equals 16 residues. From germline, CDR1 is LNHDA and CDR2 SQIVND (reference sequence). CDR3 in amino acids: CASSLIGGSGANVLTF. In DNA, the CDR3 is TGTGCCAGTAGTCTTATCGGCGGGTCTGGGGCCAACGTCCTGACTTTC.

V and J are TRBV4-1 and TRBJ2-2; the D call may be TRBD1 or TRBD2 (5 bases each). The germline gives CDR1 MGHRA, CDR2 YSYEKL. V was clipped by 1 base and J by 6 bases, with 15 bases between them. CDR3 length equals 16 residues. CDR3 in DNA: TGCGCCAGCAGCCAAGCGTTACTCCGGGGACCCGGGGAGCTGTTTTTT. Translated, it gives CASSQALLRGPGELFF.

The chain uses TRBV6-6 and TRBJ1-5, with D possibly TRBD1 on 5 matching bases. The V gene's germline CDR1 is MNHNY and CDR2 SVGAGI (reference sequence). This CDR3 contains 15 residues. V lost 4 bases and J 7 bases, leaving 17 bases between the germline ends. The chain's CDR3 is CASSFRGGGRQPQHF. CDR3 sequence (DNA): TGTGCCAGCAGTTTTAGGGGAGGCGGCCGCCAGCCCCAGCATTTT.

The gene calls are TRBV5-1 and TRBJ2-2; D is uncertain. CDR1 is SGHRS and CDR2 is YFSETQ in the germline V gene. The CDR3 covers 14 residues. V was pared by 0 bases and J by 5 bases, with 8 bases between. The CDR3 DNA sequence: TGCGCCAGCAGCTTGGCCGATCGAACCGGGGAGCTGTTTTTT. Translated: CASSLADRTGELFF.

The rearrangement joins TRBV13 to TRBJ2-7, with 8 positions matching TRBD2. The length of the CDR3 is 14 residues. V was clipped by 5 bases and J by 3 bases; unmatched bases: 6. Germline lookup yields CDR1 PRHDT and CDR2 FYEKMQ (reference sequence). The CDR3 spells CASSLPRGGYEQYF. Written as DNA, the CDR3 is TGTGCCAGCAGCCTACCCCGGGGGGGCTACGAGCAGTACTTC. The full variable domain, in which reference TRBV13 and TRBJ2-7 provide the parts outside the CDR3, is AAGVIQSPRHLIKEKRETATLKCYPIPRHDTVYWYQQGPGQDPQFLISFYEKMQSDKGSIPDRFSAQQFSDYHSELNMSSLELGDSALYFCASSLPRGGYEQYFGPGTRLTVT.

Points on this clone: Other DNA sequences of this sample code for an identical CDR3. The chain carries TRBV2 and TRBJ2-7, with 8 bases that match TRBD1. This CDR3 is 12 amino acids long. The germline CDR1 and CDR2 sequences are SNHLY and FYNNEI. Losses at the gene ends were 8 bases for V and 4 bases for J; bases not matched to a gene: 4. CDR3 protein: CASGQGAYEQYF. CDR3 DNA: TGTGCCAGCGGGCAGGGGGCGTACGAGCAGTACTTC.

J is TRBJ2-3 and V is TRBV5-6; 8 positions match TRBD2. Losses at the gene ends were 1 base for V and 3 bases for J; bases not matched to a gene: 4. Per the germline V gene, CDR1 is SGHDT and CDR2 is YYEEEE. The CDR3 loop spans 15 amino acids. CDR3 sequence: CASSLTGGRTDTQYF. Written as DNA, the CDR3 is TGTGCCAGCAGCTTGACGGGAGGGCGGACAGATACGCAGTATTTT.

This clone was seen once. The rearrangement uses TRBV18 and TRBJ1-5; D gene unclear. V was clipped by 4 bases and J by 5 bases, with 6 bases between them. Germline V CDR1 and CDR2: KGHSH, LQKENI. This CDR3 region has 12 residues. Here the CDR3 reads CASSRNDQPQHF. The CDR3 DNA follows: TGTGCCAGCTCACGGAACGATCAGCCCCAGCATTTT. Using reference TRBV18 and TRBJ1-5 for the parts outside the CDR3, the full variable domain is NAGVMQNPRHLVRRRGQEARLRCSPMKGHSHVYWYRQLPEEGLKFMVYLQKENIIDESGMPKERFSAEFPKEGPSILRIQQVVRGDSAAYFCASSRNDQPQHFGDGTRLSIL.

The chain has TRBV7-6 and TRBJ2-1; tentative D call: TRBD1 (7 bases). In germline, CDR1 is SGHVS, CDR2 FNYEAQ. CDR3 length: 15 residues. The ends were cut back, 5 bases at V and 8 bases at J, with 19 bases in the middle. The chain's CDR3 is CASSLLRGVGDEQFF. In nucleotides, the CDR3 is TGTGCCAGCAGCCTACTCAGGGGGGTCGGCGATGAGCAGTTCTTC.

The CDR3 loop is CASSPGLAGGAYDEQFF. The CDR3 DNA reads TGCGCCAGCAGCCCAGGACTAGCGGGAGGAGCGTACGATGAGCAGTTCTTC. The chain is built from TRBV5-1 and TRBJ2-1; TRBD2 agrees at 14 bases. CDR1 is SGHRS, CDR2 YFSETQ, per germline. This CDR3 is 17 amino acids long. The V gene end was trimmed by 4 bases and the J gene end by 8 bases; junction bases not matched to a gene: 11.

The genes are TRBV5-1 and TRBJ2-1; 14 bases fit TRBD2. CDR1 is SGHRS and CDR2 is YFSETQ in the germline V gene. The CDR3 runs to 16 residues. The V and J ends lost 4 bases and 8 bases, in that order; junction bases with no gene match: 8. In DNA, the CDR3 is TGCGCCAGCAGCCGGGGACTAGCGGGAGCTGGCGATGAGCAGTTCTTC. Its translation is CASSRGLAGAGDEQFF.

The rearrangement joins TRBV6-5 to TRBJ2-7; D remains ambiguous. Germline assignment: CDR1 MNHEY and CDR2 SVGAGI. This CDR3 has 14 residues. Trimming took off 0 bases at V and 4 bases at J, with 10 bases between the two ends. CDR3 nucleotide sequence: TGTGCCAGCAGTTACTCGCGCAAGGCTTACGAGCAGTACTTC. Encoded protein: CASSYSRKAYEQYF.

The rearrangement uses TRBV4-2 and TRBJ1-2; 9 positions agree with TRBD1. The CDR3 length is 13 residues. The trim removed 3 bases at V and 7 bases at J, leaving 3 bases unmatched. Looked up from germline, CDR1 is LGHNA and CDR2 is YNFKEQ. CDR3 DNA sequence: TGTGCCAGCAGCCACGGGACAGGGCTTGGCTACACCTTC. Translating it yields CASSHGTGLGYTF.

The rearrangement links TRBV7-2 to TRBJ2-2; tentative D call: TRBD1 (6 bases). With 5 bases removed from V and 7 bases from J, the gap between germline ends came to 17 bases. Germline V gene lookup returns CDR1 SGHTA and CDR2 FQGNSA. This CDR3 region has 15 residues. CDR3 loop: CASSKRTGLSGELFF. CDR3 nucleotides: TGTGCCAGCAGCAAAAGAACAGGGTTGAGCGGGGAGCTGTTTTTT.

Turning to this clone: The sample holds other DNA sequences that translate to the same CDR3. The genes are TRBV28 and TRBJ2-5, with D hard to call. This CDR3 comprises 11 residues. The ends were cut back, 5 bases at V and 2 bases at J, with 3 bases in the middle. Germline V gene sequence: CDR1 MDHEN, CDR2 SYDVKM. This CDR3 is CASSPQETQYF. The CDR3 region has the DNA TGTGCCAGCAGTCCTCAAGAGACCCAGTACTTC. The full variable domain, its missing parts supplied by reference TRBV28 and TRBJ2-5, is DVKVTQSSRYLVKRTGEKVFLECVQDMDHENMFWYRQDPGLGLRLIYFSYDVKMKEKGDIPEGYSVSREKKERFSLILESASTNQTSMYLCASSPQETQYFGPGTRLLVL.

The CDR3 spells CASTRGLANEKLFF. The CDR3 bases are TGTGCCAGCACGAGGGGCTTAGCTAATGAAAAACTGTTTTTT. V and J are TRBV9 and TRBJ1-4; weak D call: TRBD1 (5 bases). Germline V gives CDR1 SGDLS, CDR2 YYNGEE. The CDR3 runs to 14 residues. V lost 6 bases to trimming and J lost 3 bases, with 12 bases between them.

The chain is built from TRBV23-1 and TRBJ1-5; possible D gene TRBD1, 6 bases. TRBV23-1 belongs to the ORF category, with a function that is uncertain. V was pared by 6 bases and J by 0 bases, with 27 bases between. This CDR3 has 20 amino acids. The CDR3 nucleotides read TGCGCCAGCAGACCCTATCTTGGGCCAGGGGCGGAAAATAGCAATCAGCCCCAGCATTTT. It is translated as CASRPYLGPGAENSNQPQHF.

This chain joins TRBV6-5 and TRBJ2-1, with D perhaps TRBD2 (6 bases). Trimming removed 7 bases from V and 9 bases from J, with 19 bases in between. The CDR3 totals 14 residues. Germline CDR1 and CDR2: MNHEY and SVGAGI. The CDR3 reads CASTSRGEWGEQFF. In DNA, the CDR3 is TGTGCCAGCACCTCCCGCGGGGAGTGGGGTGAGCAGTTCTTC.